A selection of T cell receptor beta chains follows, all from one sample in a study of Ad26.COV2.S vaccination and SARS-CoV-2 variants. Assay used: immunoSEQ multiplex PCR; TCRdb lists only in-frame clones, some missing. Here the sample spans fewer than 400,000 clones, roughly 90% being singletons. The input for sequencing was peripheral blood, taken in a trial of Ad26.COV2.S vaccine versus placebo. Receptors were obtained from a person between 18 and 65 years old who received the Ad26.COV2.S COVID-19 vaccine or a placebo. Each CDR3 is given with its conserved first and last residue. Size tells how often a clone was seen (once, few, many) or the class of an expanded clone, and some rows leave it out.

cdr3_aa: CAIRGARRGNGGELFF; v_call: TRBV10-3; clone_size: -; j_call: TRBJ2-2
cdr3_aa: CASISDTGGAFF; v_call: TRBV6-5; clone_size: few; j_call: TRBJ1-1
cdr3_aa: CASSQHTSSLGETQYF; v_call: TRBV2; clone_size: -; j_call: TRBJ2-5
cdr3_aa: CASSDPGLAGEQYF; v_call: TRBV2; clone_size: many; j_call: TRBJ2-7
cdr3_aa: CASSQEGTGSTGELFF; v_call: TRBV4-3; clone_size: -; j_call: TRBJ2-2
cdr3_aa: CASSAGGDTGELFF; v_call: TRBV6-4; clone_size: -; j_call: TRBJ2-2
cdr3_aa: CASSLSLAGNLETQYF; v_call: TRBV28; clone_size: -; j_call: TRBJ2-5
cdr3_aa: CASSERDNLDEQYF; v_call: TRBV10-1; clone_size: few; j_call: TRBJ2-7
cdr3_aa: CASSPGLAGEYEQYF; v_call: TRBV5-1; clone_size: -; j_call: TRBJ2-7
cdr3_aa: CASSPPGDPVGHEQFF; v_call: TRBV6-2/TRBV6-3; clone_size: -; j_call: TRBJ2-1
cdr3_aa: CASGDRAGGYTF; v_call: TRBV2; clone_size: -; j_call: TRBJ1-2
cdr3_aa: CASSALADTSTDTQYF; v_call: TRBV9; clone_size: -; j_call: TRBJ2-3
cdr3_aa: CASSLSGGPRSPLHF; v_call: TRBV11-3; clone_size: -; j_call: TRBJ1-6
cdr3_aa: CASSQTHRINQPQHF; v_call: TRBV4-1; clone_size: -; j_call: TRBJ1-5
cdr3_aa: CASSPVTEPYEQYF; v_call: TRBV6-2/TRBV6-3; clone_size: -; j_call: TRBJ2-7
cdr3_aa: CASSFTGSGNTIYF; v_call: TRBV27; clone_size: -; j_call: TRBJ1-3
cdr3_aa: CASSQDLASGRAPFF; v_call: TRBV4-1; clone_size: -; j_call: TRBJ2-1
cdr3_aa: CASSDGGTGFSYEQYF; v_call: TRBV6-1; clone_size: -; j_call: TRBJ2-7
cdr3_aa: CASSGDQTSDTQYF; v_call: TRBV9; clone_size: -; j_call: TRBJ2-3
cdr3_aa: CASSEGRPISQNTGELFF; v_call: TRBV6-1; clone_size: -; j_call: TRBJ2-2
cdr3_aa: CASRSGTGGIGQYF; v_call: TRBV10-2; clone_size: once; j_call: TRBJ2-7
cdr3_aa: CASSYRDRDEQYF; v_call: TRBV6-5; clone_size: -; j_call: TRBJ2-7
cdr3_aa: CASSTSTSGRDLPNYEQYF; v_call: TRBV21-1; clone_size: -; j_call: TRBJ2-7
cdr3_aa: CASSRSGVLNEKLFF; v_call: TRBV27; clone_size: -; j_call: TRBJ1-4
cdr3_aa: CASTPTAARAFF; v_call: TRBV11-2; clone_size: -; j_call: TRBJ1-1
cdr3_aa: CASSSRGGSYNEQFF; v_call: TRBV28; clone_size: once; j_call: TRBJ2-1
cdr3_aa: CASRRQSSGEQYF; v_call: TRBV6-5; clone_size: -; j_call: TRBJ2-7
cdr3_aa: CASSADRVLANYGYTF; v_call: TRBV7-2; clone_size: -; j_call: TRBJ1-2
cdr3_aa: CASSTYPGGYTF; v_call: TRBV27; clone_size: -; j_call: TRBJ1-2
cdr3_aa: CASSQNRAIRDHEQYF; v_call: TRBV11-3; clone_size: -; j_call: TRBJ2-7
cdr3_aa: CASSQSGGSGEQYF; v_call: TRBV3-1/TRBV3-2; clone_size: -; j_call: TRBJ2-7
cdr3_aa: CASSYEENTEAFF; v_call: TRBV6-2/TRBV6-3; clone_size: -; j_call: TRBJ1-1
cdr3_aa: CASSLIEATNEKLFF; v_call: TRBV5-8; clone_size: -; j_call: TRBJ1-4
cdr3_aa: CASSLPTGPNTEAFF; v_call: TRBV7-2; clone_size: -; j_call: TRBJ1-1
cdr3_aa: CASSDSGTSGSNEQFF; v_call: TRBV6-4; clone_size: few; j_call: TRBJ2-1
cdr3_aa: CAISETTRDFNERYTF; v_call: TRBV10-3; clone_size: -; j_call: TRBJ1-2
cdr3_aa: CASSPSSGSRYTQYF; v_call: TRBV5-4; clone_size: -; j_call: TRBJ2-3
cdr3_aa: CAWSSSPGAQVDTQYF; v_call: TRBV30; clone_size: -; j_call: TRBJ2-3
cdr3_aa: CAISESRRLAGGPEYYNEQFF; v_call: TRBV10-3; clone_size: -; j_call: TRBJ2-1
cdr3_aa: CASRNRVDQPQHF; v_call: TRBV6-5; clone_size: -; j_call: TRBJ1-5
cdr3_aa: CASKAVSYNEQFF; v_call: TRBV28; clone_size: -; j_call: TRBJ2-1
cdr3_aa: CASSPDRGSPLHF; v_call: TRBV5-5; clone_size: -; j_call: TRBJ1-6
cdr3_aa: CASSVTSDYGYTF; v_call: TRBV28; clone_size: -; j_call: TRBJ1-2
cdr3_aa: CASSRSPYGYTF; v_call: TRBV6-5; clone_size: many; j_call: TRBJ1-2
cdr3_aa: CASSRRGQGSHEQFF; v_call: TRBV4-3; clone_size: -; j_call: TRBJ2-1
cdr3_aa: CATSRDWGGYYEQYF; v_call: TRBV15; clone_size: once; j_call: TRBJ2-7
cdr3_aa: CAWYSLGRVDGYTF; v_call: TRBV30; clone_size: many; j_call: TRBJ1-2
cdr3_aa: CASSQGTGNEKLFF; v_call: TRBV4-1; clone_size: -; j_call: TRBJ1-4
cdr3_aa: CASSQDSRRTTGNTIYF; v_call: TRBV3-1/TRBV3-2; clone_size: -; j_call: TRBJ1-3
cdr3_aa: CASSSYSSIRGETQYF; v_call: TRBV27; clone_size: -; j_call: TRBJ2-5
cdr3_aa: CASRLAGGISYEQYF; v_call: TRBV3-1/TRBV3-2; clone_size: few; j_call: TRBJ2-7
cdr3_aa: CASTGGGQGFNEQYF; v_call: TRBV19; clone_size: -; j_call: TRBJ2-7